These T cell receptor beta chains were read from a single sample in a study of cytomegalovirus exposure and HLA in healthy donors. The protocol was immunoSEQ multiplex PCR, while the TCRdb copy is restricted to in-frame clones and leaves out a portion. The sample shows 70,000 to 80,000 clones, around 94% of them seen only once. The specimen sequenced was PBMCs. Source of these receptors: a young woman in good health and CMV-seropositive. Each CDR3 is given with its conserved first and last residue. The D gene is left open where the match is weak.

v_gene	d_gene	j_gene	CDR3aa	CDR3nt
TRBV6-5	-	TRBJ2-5	CASSYSKGRVETQYF	TGTGCCAGCAGTTACTCGAAGGGCAGGGTGGAGACCCAGTACTTC
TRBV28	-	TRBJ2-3	CASSQDVTGYTDTQYF	TGTGCCAGCAGTCAAGACGTCACGGGGTACACAGATACGCAGTATTTT
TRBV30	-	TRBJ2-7	CAWSTTDIKYEQYF	TGTGCCTGGAGTACAACAGACATTAAATACGAGCAGTACTTC
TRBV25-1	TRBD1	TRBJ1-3	CASSGLQGASGNTIYF	TGTGCCAGCAGTGGACTACAGGGGGCCTCTGGAAACACCATATATTTT
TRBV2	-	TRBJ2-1	CASRELAINEQFF	TGTGCCAGCAGAGAGCTAGCGATCAATGAGCAGTTCTTC
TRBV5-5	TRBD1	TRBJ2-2	CASTAAFSQQGAIAGELFF	TGTGCCAGCACCGCGGCCTTCTCACAACAGGGGGCGATTGCCGGGGAGCTGTTTTTT
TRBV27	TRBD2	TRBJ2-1	CASSPLLAGRAGEQFF	TGTGCCAGCAGTCCTCTACTAGCGGGTCGTGCAGGTGAGCAGTTCTTC
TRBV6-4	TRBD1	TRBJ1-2	CASSADRVGYTF	TGTGCCAGCAGCGCGGACAGGGTTGGCTACACCTTC
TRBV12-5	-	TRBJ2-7	CASGLDLLRRTAGYEQYF	TGTGCTAGTGGTTTGGATCTCCTCCGACGGACGGCGGGCTACGAGCAGTACTTC
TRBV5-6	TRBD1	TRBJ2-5	CASRVGGTAQETQYF	TGTGCCAGCAGAGTGGGTGGGACAGCCCAAGAGACCCAGTACTTC
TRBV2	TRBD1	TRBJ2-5	CASGGQGIQETQYF	TGTGCCAGCGGCGGACAGGGGATTCAGGAGACCCAGTACTTC
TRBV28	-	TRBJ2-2	CASSFINTGELFF	TGTGCCAGCAGTTTTATAAACACCGGGGAGCTGTTTTTT
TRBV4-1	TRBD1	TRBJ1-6	CASSWRTGGRNSPLHF	TGCGCCAGCAGCTGGCGAACAGGGGGCAGGAATTCACCCCTCCACTTT
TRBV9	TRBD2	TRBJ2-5	CASSPGGRGGRETQYF	TGTGCCAGCAGCCCGGGAGGGCGGGGGGGCCGAGAGACCCAGTACTTC
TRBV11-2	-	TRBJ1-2	CASSLDRSYGYTF	TGTGCCAGCAGCTTAGATAGGAGCTATGGCTACACCTTC
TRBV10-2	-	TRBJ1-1	CASAGGTEAFF	TGCGCCAGCGCCGGGGGCACTGAAGCTTTCTTT
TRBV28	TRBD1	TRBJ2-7	CASRRTGSLSYEQYF	TGTGCCAGCAGGAGGACAGGGTCCCTCTCCTACGAGCAGTACTTC